Presented here are 30 T cell receptor beta chains from one specimen sequenced in a study of blood T cells in healthy people across ages. The use of a sample-barcoded 5' primer and a J-beta primer mix characterized a second PCR of roughly 6 to 12 cycles. Each CDR3 protein gets one entry after TCRdb re-called the 5' RACE reads with MiXCR. The repertoire has hundreds of thousands of distinct CDR3 sequences, more than 45% of them found once; the top ten carry under 30%. The specimen sequenced was blood. The receptors stem from an elderly man in good health.

This chain uses TRBV3-1 with TRBJ2-1; TRBD2 matches at 9 bases. The CDR3 runs 18 residues. V lost 0 bases to trimming and J lost 9 bases; unmatched junction nucleotides: 15. The germline V gene has CDR1 LGHDT and CDR2 YNNKEL (reference sequence). CDR3 bases: TGTGCCAGCAGCCAAGAAAATAAAGCTAGCGGGATTGAGGGTGAGCAGTTCTTC. The encoded protein is CASSQENKASGIEGEQFF.

This clonotype was seen many times. The rearrangement joins TRBV6-6 to TRBJ1-6; 10 bases line up with TRBD1. The CDR3 loop spans 16 amino acids. V trimming: 2 bases; J trimming: 7 bases; junction bases outside the gene matches: 5. CDR1 is MNHNY, CDR2 SVGAGI, per germline (reference sequence). This chain's CDR3 is CASSYAGTGANSPLHF. CDR3 DNA sequence: TGTGCCAGCAGTTACGCCGGGACAGGGGCAAATTCACCCCTCCACTTT.

The chain uses TRBV20-1 and TRBJ1-2; the D gene is possibly TRBD1 (6 bases). The CDR3 totals 15 residues. CDR1 is DFQATT and CDR2 is SNEGSKA in the germline V gene (reference sequence). Trimming removed 6 bases from V and 0 bases from J, with 17 bases in between. The CDR3 nucleotides are TGCAGTGCGCCGCGGGCGGAGGGGGCTAACTATGGCTACACCTTC. Amino acids: CSAPRAEGANYGYTF.

The V call is TRBV29-1, the J call TRBJ1-5, with D perhaps matching TRBD1 (6 bases). Trimming stripped 8 bases from V and 0 bases from J, with 20 bases between. The CDR3 sequence is 16 residues long. Germline values: CDR1 SQVTM, CDR2 ANQGSEA. The CDR3 bases are TGCAGCCCGGGGTCCGGGGGCGCCGCTAGCAATCAGCCCCAGCATTTT. Its translation is CSPGSGGAASNQPQHF.

This clonotype was seen a few times. Since a much larger clone is just one base distant, this may be a read error. The V call is TRBV4-1, the J call TRBJ2-1, with D unresolved. The J call may be wrong; the DNA end is better matched by TRBJ2-7. CDR1 is MGHRA and CDR2 is YSYEKL in the germline V gene. The CDR3 covers 16 residues. The CDR3 here is CASSQGAPRSYNEQYF. The CDR3 DNA sequence: TGCGCCAGCAGCCAAGGGGCCCCCCGCTCCTACAATGAGCAGTACTTC.

A few counts support this clonotype. This rearrangement joins TRBV4-1 to TRBJ2-1; 7 nucleotides align to TRBD1. TRBJ2-7 explains the end of the DNA better; the J call may be wrong. The V gene's germline CDR1 is MGHRA and CDR2 YSYEKL. This CDR3 comprises 19 residues. The chain's CDR3 is CASSQGKGLMGQTDNEQYF. The DNA of the CDR3 is TGCGCCAGCAGCCAAGGGAAAGGCCTAATGGGACAGACAGACAATGAGCAGTACTTC.

This chain joins TRBV29-1 and TRBJ2-3; D is uncertain. The CDR3 runs to 16 residues. CDR1 SQVTM and CDR2 ANQGSEA come from the germline V gene. V lost 4 bases and J lost 2, with 19 bases in between. CDR3 DNA: TGCAGCGTTGGGCCAAACCCCAGCCTTCCCACAGATACGCAGTATTTT. Its translation is CSVGPNPSLPTDTQYF.

This clonotype came up once. V and J are TRBV11-2 and TRBJ2-2, with D possibly matching TRBD1 (6 bases). V gave up 0 bases and J gave up 4 bases, with 9 bases separating them. The CDR3 runs to 15 residues. CDR1 and CDR2 (germline): SGHAT, FQNNGV. The DNA of the CDR3 is TGTGCCAGCAGCTTAGACAGGGGATCCACCGGGGAGCTGTTTTTT. Translation: CASSLDRGSTGELFF. Combining the CDR3 with reference TRBV11-2 and TRBJ2-2 gives the whole variable domain EAGVAQSPRYKIIEKRQSVAFWCNPISGHATLYWYQQILGQGPKLLIQFQNNGVVDDSQLPKDRFSAERLKGVDSTLKIQPAKLEDSAVYLCASSLDRGSTGELFFGEGSRLTVL.

With respect to this clonotype: An end of the junction differs from the germline gene, which may be a read error. The chain employs TRBV9 and TRBJ2-5, with 7 bases identical to TRBD1. Germline loops: CDR1 SGDLS, CDR2 YYNGEE. This CDR3 spans 17 amino acids. This chain's CDR3 is CASSVAGQEQPQETRYF. In DNA form, the CDR3 reads TGTGCCAGCAGCGTCGCTGGACAGGAGCAACCCCAAGAGACCCGGTACTTC.

This clonotype was counted a few times. V and J are TRBV3-1 and TRBJ1-6, with TRBD1 identical over 8 bases. The V segment lost 4 bases and the J segment 10 bases; nucleotides outside the gene matches: 6. The CDR3 loop spans 14 amino acids. Germline values: CDR1 LGHDT, CDR2 YNNKEL (reference sequence). CDR3 in DNA: TGTGCCAGCAGCCCCGGACAGGGAAGGTCACCCCTCCACTTT. Translating gives CASSPGQGRSPLHF.

V gene TRBV5-6 combines with J gene TRBJ1-2; TRBD1 matches at 7 bases. V lost 0 bases to trimming and J lost 4 bases; unmatched junction nucleotides: 3. Germline CDR1 SGHDT, CDR2 YYEEEE. CDR3 length: 14 amino acids. CDR3 region: CASSLGRDSYGYTF. The CDR3 DNA reads TGTGCCAGCAGCTTGGGGCGGGACAGCTATGGCTACACCTTC.

This clonotype was seen a handful of times. The J gene is TRBJ2-1, the V gene TRBV28, with 10 positions matching TRBD2. This CDR3 region has 16 residues. J was trimmed by 4 bases and V by 6 bases; bases with no gene match: 9. Germline V CDR1 and CDR2: MDHEN, SYDVKM. CDR3 DNA: TGTGCCAGCAGGGGGGTAGCGGGAGGAAGGTACAATGAGCAGTTCTTC. Translating it yields CASRGVAGGRYNEQFF.

This clonotype was seen just once. This sequence joins TRBV10-3 and TRBJ2-1; D tentatively fits TRBD1 or TRBD2 (8 bases each). The CDR3 is 15 amino acids. Between the trimmed V and J ends, which lost 4 bases and 13 bases, there was a span of 23 bases. Per germline, CDR1 ENHRY and CDR2 SYGVKD. CDR3 coding DNA: TGTGCCATCAGTGCATCAGGACAGGGACTAGAGACCCAGTTCTTC. As protein: CAISASGQGLETQFF.

This clonotype was observed a handful of times. V is TRBV7-9 and J is TRBJ2-3; 9 nucleotides align to TRBD2. Germline V gene data show CDR1 as SEHNR and CDR2 as FQNEAQ (reference sequence). The CDR3 extends over 15 amino acids. After removal of 2 bases from V and 5 bases from J, the junction contained 5 bases not matched to a gene. CDR3 DNA: TGTGCCAGCAGCTTATCAAGCGGGAGGCTAGATACGCAGTATTTT. Protein product: CASSLSSGRLDTQYF.

About this clonotype itself: A much larger clonotype is one base distant, so this may be a read error. This chain uses TRBV6-6 with TRBJ2-1, with D possibly being TRBD2 (6 bases). The CDR3 runs 16 residues. Germline V lookup: CDR1 MNHNY, CDR2 SVGAGI (reference sequence). The V end lost 7 bases, the J end lost 6 bases, and 22 bases lay between the germline ends. The CDR3 protein is CASTQSGTSASNEQFF. CDR3 sequence (DNA): TGTGCCAGCACGCAGTCCGGGACTTCGGCCTCCAATGAGCAGTTCTTC.

The chain uses TRBV10-3 and TRBJ2-1, with 7 bases that match TRBD2. This CDR3 is built from 15 residues. V shed 0 bases, J shed 6 bases, and the junction held 5 bases outside the gene matches. Germline assignment: CDR1 ENHRY and CDR2 SYGVKD. The CDR3 sequence: CAISESGVAGNEQFF. In nucleotides, the CDR3 is TGTGCCATCAGTGAGTCGGGGGTAGCGGGCAATGAGCAGTTCTTC.

This clonotype was observed a handful of times. V usage is TRBV10-3 and J usage is TRBJ2-1; 14 positions match TRBD2. Germline-derived CDR1 and CDR2 are ENHRY and SYGVKD. This CDR3 contains 17 residues. Unmatched junction bases numbered 8, after V lost 8 bases and J lost 2 bases. The CDR3 region is CAIYGLAGGKTYNEQFF. DNA of the CDR3: TGTGCCATCTACGGACTAGCGGGAGGAAAGACCTACAATGAGCAGTTCTTC.

The chain is built from TRBV29-1 and TRBJ2-7; D remains ambiguous. Per the germline V gene, CDR1 is SQVTM and CDR2 is ANQGSEA. Trimming pared 7 bases from V and 0 bases from J, leaving 13 bases between. The CDR3 has 13 residues. CDR3 in DNA: TGCAGCGCCGAGGTGCGGAACTCCTACGAGCAGTACTTC. Protein product: CSAEVRNSYEQYF.

This clonotype was seen a handful of times. This rearrangement joins TRBV6-6 to TRBJ1-4, with D possibly being TRBD1 (5 bases). Deletions cut 2 bases from V and 3 bases from J, with 7 bases between. This CDR3 spans 14 amino acids. The V gene's germline CDR1 is MNHNY and CDR2 SVGAGI (reference sequence). The CDR3 DNA sequence: TGTGCCAGCAGTTACGGGGGGTCTAATGAAAAACTGTTTTTT. Translation gives CASSYGGSNEKLFF.

This clonotype showed up just a few times. The rearrangement uses TRBV12-3 or TRBV12-4 and TRBJ2-1; weak D call: TRBD1 (5 bases). The tail of the sequence fits TRBJ2-7 better, so the J call may be wrong. This CDR3 is built from 15 residues. The DNA for the CDR3 is TGTGCCAGCACCGCGGCGGCAGGGCTCTACAATGAGCAGTACTTC. Its protein is CASTAAAGLYNEQYF.

This clonotype has only a few counts. The V call is TRBV7-2, the J call TRBJ1-1; D uncertain. Germline loops: CDR1 SGHTA, CDR2 FQGNSA. The CDR3 has 15 residues. Trimming cost V 1 base and J 1 base, with 10 bases left between them. The chain's CDR3 is CASSLVSNGNTEAFF. The CDR3 DNA is TGTGCCAGCAGCTTAGTCTCCAACGGGAACACTGAAGCTTTCTTT.

In its sample, this clonotype was seen a few times. This chain links TRBV29-1 with TRBJ1-2; 7 bases agree with TRBD1. V gave up 7 bases and J gave up 5 bases; unmatched junction bases: 4. Germline V gene data show CDR1 as SQVTM and CDR2 as ANQGSEA. The CDR3 has 11 residues. The CDR3 coding sequence is TGCAGCGCCGGGACAGTATATGGCTACACCTTC. The encoded protein is CSAGTVYGYTF.

As to this clonotype: At one end, the junction sequence differs from germline, possibly due to a read error. The chain couples TRBV28 to TRBJ2-1; 11 bases are shared with TRBD1. The CDR3 extends over 14 amino acids. Germline loops: CDR1 MDHEN, CDR2 SYDVKM. CDR3 nucleotide sequence: TGTGCCGGACAGGGGGCAGGGGCCTACAGTGAGCAGTTCTTC. Translating gives CAGQGAGAYSEQFF. The full variable domain, in which reference TRBV28 and TRBJ2-1 provide the parts outside the CDR3, is DVKVTQSSRYLVKRTGEKVFLECVQDMDHENMFWYRQDPGLGLRLIYFSYDVKMKEKGDIPEGYSVSREKKERFSLILESASTNQTSMYLCAGQGAGAYSEQFFGPGTRLTVL.

This clonotype was counted only a few times. This chain uses TRBV7-2 with TRBJ1-4; TRBD1 aligns across 7 bases. With 2 bases clipped from V and 6 bases from J, the junction kept 9 bases outside the gene matches. The germline CDR1 and CDR2 sequences are SGHTA and FQGNSA. This CDR3 comprises 16 residues. CDR3 region: CASSLKRDREYEKLFF. The CDR3 DNA follows: TGTGCCAGCAGCTTAAAAAGAGACAGGGAATATGAAAAACTGTTTTTT.

The genes are TRBV6-5 and TRBJ1-3; possible D gene TRBD1, 5 bases. The CDR3 totals 17 residues. The germline V and J ends were trimmed by 2 bases and 0 bases, with 14 bases remaining between them. Germline loops: CDR1 MNHEY, CDR2 SVGAGI. Written as DNA, the CDR3 is TGTGCCAGCAGTTACAGCCGCACAGGAAACTCTGGAAACACCATATATTTT. Its translation: CASSYSRTGNSGNTIYF.

The rearrangement joins TRBV7-9 to TRBJ2-3; 9 nucleotides align to TRBD2. The CDR3 length is 20 residues. The V and J ends lost 4 bases and 2 bases, in that order; junction bases with no gene match: 19. Looked up from germline, CDR1 is SEHNR and CDR2 is FQNEAQ (reference sequence). The CDR3 nucleotides are TGTGCCAGCAGCTATACCTGGGGCGGTAGCGGGAGTAAAGACACAGATACGCAGTATTTT. Translating gives CASSYTWGGSGSKDTDTQYF.

This clonotype was observed a few times. The chain uses TRBV28 and TRBJ2-1, with TRBD2 matching 7 bases. CDR1 and CDR2 (germline): MDHEN, SYDVKM. CDR3 size: 15 residues. J lost 2 bases, V lost 7 bases, and 8 bases had no gene match. CDR3 residues: CASIQGAGAYNEQFF. The DNA of the CDR3 is TGTGCCAGCATCCAAGGGGCGGGGGCCTACAATGAGCAGTTCTTC.

This clonotype has only a few counts. This chain connects TRBV6-1 to TRBJ2-1, with D unresolved. V lost 6 bases and J lost 6, with 6 bases in between. This CDR3 spans 11 amino acids. Germline V lookup: CDR1 MNHNS, CDR2 SASEGT. As DNA, the CDR3 is TGTGCCAGCAGCCATTCCAATGAGCAGTTCTTC. Protein: CASSHSNEQFF.

CDR3: CSARLPLGDETQFF. The CDR3 nucleotides are TGCAGTGCTAGACTCCCCCTAGGGGATGAGACCCAGTTCTTC. The chain links TRBV20-1 to TRBJ2-1, with D possibly being TRBD1 (5 bases). Germline values: CDR1 DFQATT, CDR2 SNEGSKA (reference sequence). The CDR3 loop spans 14 amino acids. Trimming took off 2 bases at V and 13 bases at J, with 21 bases between the two ends.

The V gene is TRBV6-2 or TRBV6-3, the J gene TRBJ2-5; 7 bases are a match to TRBD1. The CDR3 sequence is 14 residues long. Germline V gene data show CDR1 as MNHEY and CDR2 as SVGEGT. J gave up 11 bases and V 6 bases, and 15 bases lay outside the gene matches. Here the CDR3 reads CASRARQGMAEQYF. The CDR3, as DNA: TGTGCCAGCAGGGCCCGACAGGGAATGGCTGAGCAGTACTTC.